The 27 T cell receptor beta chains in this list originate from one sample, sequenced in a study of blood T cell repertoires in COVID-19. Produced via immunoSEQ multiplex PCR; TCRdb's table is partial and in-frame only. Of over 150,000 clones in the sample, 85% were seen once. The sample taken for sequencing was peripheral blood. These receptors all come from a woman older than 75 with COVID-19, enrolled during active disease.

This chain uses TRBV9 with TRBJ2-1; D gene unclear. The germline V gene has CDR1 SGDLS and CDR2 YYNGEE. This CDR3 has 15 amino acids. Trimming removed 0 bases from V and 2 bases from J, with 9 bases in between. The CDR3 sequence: CASSVVPGAYNEQFF. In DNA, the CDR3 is TGTGCCAGCAGCGTAGTTCCCGGAGCCTACAATGAGCAGTTCTTC.

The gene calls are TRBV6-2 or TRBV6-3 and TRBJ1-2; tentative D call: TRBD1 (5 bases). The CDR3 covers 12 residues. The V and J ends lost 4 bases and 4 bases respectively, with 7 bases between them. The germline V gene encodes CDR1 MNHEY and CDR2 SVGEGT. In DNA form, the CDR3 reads TGTGCCAGCAGTTGGGACTTCTATGGCTACACCTTC. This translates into CASSWDFYGYTF.

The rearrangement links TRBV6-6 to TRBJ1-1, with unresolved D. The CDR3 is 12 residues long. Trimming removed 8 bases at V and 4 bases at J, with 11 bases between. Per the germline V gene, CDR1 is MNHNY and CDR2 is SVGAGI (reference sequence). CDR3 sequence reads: CASHTSGTEAFF. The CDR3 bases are TGTGCCAGCCACACGAGCGGCACTGAAGCTTTCTTT.

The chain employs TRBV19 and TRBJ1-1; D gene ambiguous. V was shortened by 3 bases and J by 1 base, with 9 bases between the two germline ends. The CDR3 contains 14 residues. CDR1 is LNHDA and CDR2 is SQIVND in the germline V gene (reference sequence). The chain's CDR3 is CASSIGVKNTEAFF. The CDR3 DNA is TGTGCCAGTAGTATCGGAGTAAAGAACACTGAAGCTTTCTTT.

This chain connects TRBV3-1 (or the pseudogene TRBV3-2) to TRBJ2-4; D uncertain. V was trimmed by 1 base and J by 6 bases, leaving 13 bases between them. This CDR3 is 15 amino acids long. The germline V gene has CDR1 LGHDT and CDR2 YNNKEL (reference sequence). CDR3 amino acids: CASSQARQSRNIQYF. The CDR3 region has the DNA TGTGCCAGCAGCCAAGCCCGCCAGTCCAGAAACATTCAGTACTTC.

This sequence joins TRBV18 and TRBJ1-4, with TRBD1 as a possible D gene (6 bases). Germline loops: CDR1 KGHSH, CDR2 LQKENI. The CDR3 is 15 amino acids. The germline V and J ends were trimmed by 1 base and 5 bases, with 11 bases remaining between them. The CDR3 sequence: CASSPLRGTNEKLFF. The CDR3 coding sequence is TGTGCCAGCTCACCACTGAGGGGGACCAATGAAAAACTGTTTTTT.

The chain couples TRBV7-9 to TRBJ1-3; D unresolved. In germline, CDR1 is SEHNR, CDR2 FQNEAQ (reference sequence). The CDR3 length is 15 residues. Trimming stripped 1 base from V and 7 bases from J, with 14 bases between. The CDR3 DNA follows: TGTGCCAGCAGCTTAGGCGGCGGCACTAGGAACACCATATATTTT. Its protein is CASSLGGGTRNTIYF. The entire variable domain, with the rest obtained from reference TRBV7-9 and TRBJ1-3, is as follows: DTGVSQNPRHKITKRGQNVTFRCDPISEHNRLYWYRQTLGQGPEFLTYFQNEAQLEKSRLLSDRFSAERPKGSFSTLEIQRTEQGDSAMYLCASSLGGGTRNTIYFGEGSWLTVV.

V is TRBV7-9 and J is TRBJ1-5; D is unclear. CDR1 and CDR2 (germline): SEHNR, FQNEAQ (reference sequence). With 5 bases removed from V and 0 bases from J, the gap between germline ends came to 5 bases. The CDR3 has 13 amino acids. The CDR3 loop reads CASSISSNQPQHF. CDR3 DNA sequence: TGTGCCAGCAGCATATCTAGCAATCAGCCCCAGCATTTT.

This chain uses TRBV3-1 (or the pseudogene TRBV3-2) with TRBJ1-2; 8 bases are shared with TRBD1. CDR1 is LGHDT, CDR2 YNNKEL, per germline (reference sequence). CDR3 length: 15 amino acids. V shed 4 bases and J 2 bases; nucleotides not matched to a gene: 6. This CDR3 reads CASSRTGTGNYGYTF. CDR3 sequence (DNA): TGTGCCAGCAGCCGAACCGGGACAGGCAACTATGGCTACACCTTC.

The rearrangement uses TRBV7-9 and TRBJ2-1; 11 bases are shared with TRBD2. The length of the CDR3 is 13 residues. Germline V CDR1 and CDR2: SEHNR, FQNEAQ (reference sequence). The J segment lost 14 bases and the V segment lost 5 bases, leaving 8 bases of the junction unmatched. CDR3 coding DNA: TGTGCCAGCAGCATCAATAGCGGGGGGGCCGAGTTCTTC. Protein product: CASSINSGGAEFF.

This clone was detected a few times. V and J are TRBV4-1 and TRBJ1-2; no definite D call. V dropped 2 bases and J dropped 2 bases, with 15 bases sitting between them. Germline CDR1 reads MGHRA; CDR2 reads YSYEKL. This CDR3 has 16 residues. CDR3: CASSQSRGDPNYGYTF. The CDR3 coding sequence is TGCGCCAGCAGCCAATCCCGGGGTGACCCGAACTATGGCTACACCTTC.

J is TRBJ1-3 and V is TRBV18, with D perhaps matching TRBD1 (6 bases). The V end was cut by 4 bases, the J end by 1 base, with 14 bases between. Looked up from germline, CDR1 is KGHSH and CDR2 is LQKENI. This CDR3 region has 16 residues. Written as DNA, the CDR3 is TGTGCCAGCTCACTATACAGGGATGCGTCTGGAAACACCATATATTTT. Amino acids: CASSLYRDASGNTIYF.

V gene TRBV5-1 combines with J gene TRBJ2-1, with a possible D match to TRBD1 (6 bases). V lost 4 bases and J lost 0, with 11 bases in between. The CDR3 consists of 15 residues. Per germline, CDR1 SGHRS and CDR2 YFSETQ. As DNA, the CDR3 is TGCGCCAGCAGCCCACAGGGTCGCTCCTACAATGAGCAGTTCTTC. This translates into CASSPQGRSYNEQFF.

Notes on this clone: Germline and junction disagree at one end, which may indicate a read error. For the CDR3, the DNA is TGTGCTAGCAGCTCCGGGACTAGCCTTAATGAGCAGTTCTTC. Protein sequence: CASSSGTSLNEQFF. J is TRBJ2-1 and V is TRBV7-7; 9 positions match TRBD2. This CDR3 contains 14 residues. Germline V lookup: CDR1 SSHAT, CDR2 FNYEAQ (reference sequence).

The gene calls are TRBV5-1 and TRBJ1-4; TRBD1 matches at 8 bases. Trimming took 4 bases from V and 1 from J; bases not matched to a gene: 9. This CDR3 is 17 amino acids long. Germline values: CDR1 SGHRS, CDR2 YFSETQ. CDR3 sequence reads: CASSDQGRGRTNEKLFF. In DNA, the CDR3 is TGCGCCAGCAGCGACCAGGGCAGGGGGCGAACTAATGAAAAACTGTTTTTT.

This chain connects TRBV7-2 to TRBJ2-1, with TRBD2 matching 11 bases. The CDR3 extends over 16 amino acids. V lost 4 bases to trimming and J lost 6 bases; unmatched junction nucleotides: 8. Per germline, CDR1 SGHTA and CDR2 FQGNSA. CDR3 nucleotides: TGTGCCAGCAGCTCACAACTAGCGGGAGTGTTCAATGAGCAGTTCTTC. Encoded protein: CASSSQLAGVFNEQFF.

CDR3 loop: CASSPGGRDFQPQHF. CDR3 DNA sequence: TGTGCCAGCAGCCCGGGGGGGCGAGATTTCCAGCCCCAGCATTTT. This rearrangement joins TRBV25-1 to TRBJ1-5; D may be TRBD1 (6 bases). Looked up from germline, CDR1 is MGHDK and CDR2 is SYGVNS. Trimming removed 6 bases from V and 7 bases from J, with 19 bases in between. The CDR3 is made up of 15 amino acids.

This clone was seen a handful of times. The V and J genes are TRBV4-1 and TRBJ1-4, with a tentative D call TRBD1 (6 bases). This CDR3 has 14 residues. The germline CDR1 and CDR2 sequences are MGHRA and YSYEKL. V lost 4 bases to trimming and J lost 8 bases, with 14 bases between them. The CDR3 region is CASSLLPRGEKLFF. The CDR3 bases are TGCGCCAGCAGCCTACTCCCGAGGGGGGAAAAACTGTTTTTT.

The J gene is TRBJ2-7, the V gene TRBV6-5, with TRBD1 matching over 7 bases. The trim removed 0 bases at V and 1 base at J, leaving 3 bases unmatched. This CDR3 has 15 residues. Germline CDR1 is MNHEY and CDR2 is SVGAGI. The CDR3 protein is CASSYSRDRSYEQYF. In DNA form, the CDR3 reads TGTGCCAGCAGTTACTCCCGGGACAGATCCTACGAGCAGTACTTC.

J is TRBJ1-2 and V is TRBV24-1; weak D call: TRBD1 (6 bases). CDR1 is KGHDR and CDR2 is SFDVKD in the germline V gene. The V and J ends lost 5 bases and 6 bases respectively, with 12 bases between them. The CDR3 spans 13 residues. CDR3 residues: CATSAISGDGYTF. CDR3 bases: TGTGCCACCAGTGCCATATCAGGGGATGGCTACACCTTC.

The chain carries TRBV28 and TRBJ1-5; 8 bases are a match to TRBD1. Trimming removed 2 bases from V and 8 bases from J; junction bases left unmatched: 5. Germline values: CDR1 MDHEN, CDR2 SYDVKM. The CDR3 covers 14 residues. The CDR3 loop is CASSLGTGIKPQHF. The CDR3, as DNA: TGTGCCAGCAGTTTAGGGACAGGTATAAAGCCCCAGCATTTT.

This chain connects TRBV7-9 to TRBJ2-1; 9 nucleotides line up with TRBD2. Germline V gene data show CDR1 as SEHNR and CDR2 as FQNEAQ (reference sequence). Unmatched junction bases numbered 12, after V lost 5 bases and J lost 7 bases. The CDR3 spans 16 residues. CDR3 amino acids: CASSPFPGGRANEQFF. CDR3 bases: TGTGCCAGCAGCCCCTTTCCGGGCGGGAGGGCGAATGAGCAGTTCTTC.

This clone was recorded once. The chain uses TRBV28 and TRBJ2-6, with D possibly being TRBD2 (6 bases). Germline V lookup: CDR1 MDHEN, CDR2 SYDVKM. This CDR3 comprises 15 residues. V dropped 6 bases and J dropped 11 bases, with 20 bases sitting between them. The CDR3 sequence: CASSNSAQGGDVLTF. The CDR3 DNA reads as TGTGCCAGCAGCAACTCAGCTCAGGGCGGGGACGTCCTGACTTTC.

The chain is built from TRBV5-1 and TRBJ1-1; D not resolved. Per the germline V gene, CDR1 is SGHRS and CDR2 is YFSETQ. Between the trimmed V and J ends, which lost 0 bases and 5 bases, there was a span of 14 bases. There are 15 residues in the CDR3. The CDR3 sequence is CASSLEGGFPTEAFF. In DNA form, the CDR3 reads TGCGCCAGCAGCTTGGAGGGCGGGTTCCCGACTGAAGCTTTCTTT.

The CDR3 region has the DNA TGTGCCAGCAGTGCTCGGGACAGCAGCTCCTATAATTCACCCCTCCACTTT. It translates to CASSARDSSSYNSPLHF. This chain uses TRBV9 with TRBJ1-6, with 7 positions matching TRBD1. V shed 5 bases and J 0 bases; nucleotides not matched to a gene: 8. The CDR3 loop spans 17 amino acids. Germline CDR1 and CDR2: SGDLS and YYNGEE.

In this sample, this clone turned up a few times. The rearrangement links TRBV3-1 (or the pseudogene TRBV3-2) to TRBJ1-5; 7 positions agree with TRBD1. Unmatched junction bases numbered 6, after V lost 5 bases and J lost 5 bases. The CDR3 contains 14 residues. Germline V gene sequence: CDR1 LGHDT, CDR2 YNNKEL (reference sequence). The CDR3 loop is CASSSRDSYQPQHF. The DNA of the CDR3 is TGTGCCAGCAGCTCCCGGGACAGCTATCAGCCCCAGCATTTT.

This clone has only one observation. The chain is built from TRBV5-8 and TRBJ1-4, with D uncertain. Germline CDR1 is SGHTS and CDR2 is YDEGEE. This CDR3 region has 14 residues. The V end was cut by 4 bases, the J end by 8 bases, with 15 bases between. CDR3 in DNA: TGTGCCAGCAGCCGGTCAGCAGGTGGGGAAAAACTGTTTTTT. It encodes CASSRSAGGEKLFF.